This entry lists 9 T cell receptor beta chains sequenced from one sample in a study of Graves' ophthalmopathy and Graves' hyperthyroidism. The authors amplified TCR beta CDR3 regions, and they did so from RNA transcripts for repertoire sequencing. HTBI primers served in a first-round RT-PCR, which a second-round multiplex PCR followed. TCRdb called the multiplex PCR reads again in MiXCR, with one record for every CDR3 protein. The sample lists roughly 700,000 distinct CDR3 sequences, roughly 40% occurring once. Sequencing input: peripheral blood. These receptors were collected from an adult man with Graves' ophthalmopathy.

This clonotype has ten or more counts. V usage is TRBV7-9 and J usage is TRBJ2-5; D is unresolved. Trimming took 6 bases from V and 4 from J, leaving 12 bases between them. The CDR3 is made up of 13 amino acids. Germline CDR1 SEHNR, CDR2 FQNEAQ (reference sequence). The CDR3 loop reads CASSGVGGETQYF. Here the CDR3 DNA reads TGTGCCAGCAGTGGGGTCGGTGGAGAGACCCAGTACTTC.

This clonotype was seen a few times. The gene calls are TRBV10-3 and TRBJ2-2, with a tentative D call TRBD1 (5 bases). Trimming shortened V by 5 bases and J by 0 bases, and 10 bases separated the two germline ends. CDR1 ENHRY and CDR2 SYGVKD come from the germline V gene. The CDR3 is made up of 15 amino acids. This CDR3 reads CAISMTESNTGELFF. The CDR3, as DNA: TGTGCCATCAGTATGACAGAATCGAACACCGGGGAGCTGTTTTTT.

This clonotype was observed at least ten times. The genes are TRBV7-6 and TRBJ1-2; D gene uncertain. The CDR3 length is 14 residues. Per the germline V gene, CDR1 is SGHVS and CDR2 is FNYEAQ. Between the trimmed V and J ends, which lost 5 bases and 7 bases, there was a span of 17 bases. Here the CDR3 reads CASSLDPTGSGYTF. The CDR3 DNA follows: TGTGCCAGCAGCCTTGATCCTACTGGGAGTGGCTACACCTTC.

V usage is TRBV7-9 and J usage is TRBJ2-6; 9 bases map to TRBD1. The CDR3 is 17 amino acids. CDR1 is SEHNR and CDR2 is FQNEAQ in the germline V gene (reference sequence). V was clipped by 1 base and J by 1 base; unmatched bases: 2. This chain's CDR3 is CASSLGTGASGANVLTF. CDR3 coding DNA: TGTGCCAGCAGCTTAGGGACAGGGGCATCTGGGGCCAACGTCCTGACTTTC.

This clonotype was seen at least ten times. The rearrangement joins TRBV5-8 to TRBJ1-1; D uncertain. The CDR3 covers 12 residues. Germline-derived CDR1 and CDR2 are SGHTS and YDEGEE. Deletions cut 1 base from V and 6 bases from J, with 7 bases between. DNA of the CDR3: TGTGCCAGCAGCTTGAGAAGAGCTGAAGCTTTCTTT. Translated, it gives CASSLRRAEAFF.

There are many counts of this clonotype. The V call is TRBV4-3, the J call TRBJ1-2, with TRBD1 matching 8 bases. V was clipped by 4 bases and J by 7 bases; unmatched bases: 8. CDR1 and CDR2 (germline): LGHNA, YSLEER. This CDR3 spans 14 amino acids. The CDR3 spells CASSPTDRVVGYTF. CDR3 DNA sequence: TGCGCCAGCAGCCCCACGGACAGGGTGGTTGGCTACACCTTC.

The rearrangement links TRBV20-1 to TRBJ2-7; D perhaps matches TRBD1 (6 bases). This CDR3 is 16 amino acids long. V was cut by 3 bases and J by 2 bases, with 20 bases left in between. Germline V lookup: CDR1 DFQATT, CDR2 SNEGSKA (reference sequence). CDR3 DNA sequence: TGCAGTGCTAGTGGGGGCAGGTCAGAACCTACCTACGAGCAGTACTTC. Protein: CSASGGRSEPTYEQYF.

This clonotype was observed a few times. The CDR3 protein is CASSPPGQVIDEQYF. The CDR3 coding sequence is TGTGCCAGCAGCCCGCCGGGACAGGTAATCGACGAGCAGTACTTC. The V and J genes are TRBV7-2 and TRBJ2-7, with 8 bases matching TRBD1. CDR3 length equals 15 residues. The germline V gene has CDR1 SGHTA and CDR2 FQGNSA. V shed 5 bases, J shed 5 bases, and the junction held 11 bases outside the gene matches.

This clonotype has ten or more counts. The chain's CDR3 is CASSLEGASGANVLTF. CDR3 DNA: TGCGCCAGCAGCTTGGAAGGGGCTTCTGGGGCCAACGTCCTGACTTTC. The genes are TRBV5-1 and TRBJ2-6; the D gene is possibly TRBD1 (5 bases). This CDR3 contains 16 residues. Germline CDR1 reads SGHRS; CDR2 reads YFSETQ. V lost 0 bases to trimming and J lost 1 base, with 8 bases between them.